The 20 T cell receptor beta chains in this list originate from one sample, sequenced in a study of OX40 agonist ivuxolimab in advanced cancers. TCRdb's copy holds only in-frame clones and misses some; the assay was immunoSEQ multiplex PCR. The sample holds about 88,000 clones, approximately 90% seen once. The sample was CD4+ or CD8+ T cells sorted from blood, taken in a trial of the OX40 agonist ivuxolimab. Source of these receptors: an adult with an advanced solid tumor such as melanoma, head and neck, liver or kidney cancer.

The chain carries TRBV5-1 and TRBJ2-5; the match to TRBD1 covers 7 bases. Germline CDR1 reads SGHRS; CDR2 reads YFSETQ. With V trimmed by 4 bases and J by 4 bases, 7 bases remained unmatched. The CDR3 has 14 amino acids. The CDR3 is CASSATGPPETQYF. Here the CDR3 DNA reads TGCGCCAGCAGCGCGACAGGGCCCCCAGAGACCCAGTACTTC.

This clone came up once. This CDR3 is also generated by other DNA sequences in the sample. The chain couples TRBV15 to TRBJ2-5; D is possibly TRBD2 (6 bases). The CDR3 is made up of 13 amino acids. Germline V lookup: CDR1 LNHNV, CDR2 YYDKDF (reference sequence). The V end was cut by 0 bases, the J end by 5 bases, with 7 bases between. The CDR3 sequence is CATSRDRGETQYF. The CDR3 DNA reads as TGTGCCACCAGCAGAGATCGGGGGGAGACCCAGTACTTC.

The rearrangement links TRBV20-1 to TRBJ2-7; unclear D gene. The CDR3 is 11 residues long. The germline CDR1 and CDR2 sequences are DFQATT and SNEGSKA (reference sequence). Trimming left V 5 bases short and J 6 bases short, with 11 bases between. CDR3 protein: CSAWADPEQYF. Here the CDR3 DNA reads TGCAGTGCTTGGGCTGACCCCGAGCAGTACTTC.

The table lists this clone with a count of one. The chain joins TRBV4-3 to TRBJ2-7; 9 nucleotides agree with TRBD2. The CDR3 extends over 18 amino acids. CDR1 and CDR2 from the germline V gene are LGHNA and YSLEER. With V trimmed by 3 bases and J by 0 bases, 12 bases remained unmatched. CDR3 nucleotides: TGCGCCAGCAGCCAGGGCACTAGCGGGCTCCTTAGCTCCTACGAGCAGTACTTC. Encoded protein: CASSQGTSGLLSSYEQYF.

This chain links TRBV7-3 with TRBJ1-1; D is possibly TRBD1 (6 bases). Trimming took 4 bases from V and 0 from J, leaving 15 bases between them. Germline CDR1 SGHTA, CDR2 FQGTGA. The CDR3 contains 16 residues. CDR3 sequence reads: CASSSRSGALNTEAFF. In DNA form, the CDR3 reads TGTGCCAGCAGCTCCCGGTCGGGGGCTTTGAACACTGAAGCTTTCTTT.

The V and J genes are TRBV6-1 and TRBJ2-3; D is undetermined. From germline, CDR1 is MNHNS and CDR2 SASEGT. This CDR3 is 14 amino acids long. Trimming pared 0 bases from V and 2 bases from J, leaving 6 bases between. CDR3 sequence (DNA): TGTGCCAGCAGTGAAGCCACCTACACAGATACGCAGTATTTT. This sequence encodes CASSEATYTDTQYF.

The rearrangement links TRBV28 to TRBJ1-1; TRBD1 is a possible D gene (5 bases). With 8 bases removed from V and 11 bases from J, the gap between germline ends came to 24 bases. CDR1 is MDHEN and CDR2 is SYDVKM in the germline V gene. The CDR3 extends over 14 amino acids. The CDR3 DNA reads TGTGCCAGCGAGTTTAGAGGTGACAGCGCTAAGGCTTTCTTT. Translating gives CASEFRGDSAKAFF.

This CDR3 is CASSLGQANSPLHF. CDR3 coding DNA: TGTGCCAGCAGCCTGGGACAGGCTAATTCACCCCTCCACTTT. The chain couples TRBV6-5 to TRBJ1-6; 8 bases are shared with TRBD1. The CDR3 length is 14 residues. The junction had 4 bases not matched to a gene; V was cut back by 6 bases and J by 6 bases. Looked up from germline, CDR1 is MNHEY and CDR2 is SVGAGI.

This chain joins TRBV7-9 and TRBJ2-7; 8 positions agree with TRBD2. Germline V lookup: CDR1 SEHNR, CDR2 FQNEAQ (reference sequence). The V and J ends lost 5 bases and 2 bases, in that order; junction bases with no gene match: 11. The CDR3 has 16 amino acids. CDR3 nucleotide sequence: TGTGCCAGCAGCCCTACTAGCGGCCCAGGAACCTACGAGCAGTACTTC. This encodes CASSPTSGPGTYEQYF.

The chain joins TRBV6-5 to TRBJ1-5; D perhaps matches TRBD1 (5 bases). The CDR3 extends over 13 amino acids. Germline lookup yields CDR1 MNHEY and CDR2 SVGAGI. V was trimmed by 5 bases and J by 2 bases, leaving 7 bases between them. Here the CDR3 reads CASSGDGNQPQHF. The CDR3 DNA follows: TGTGCCAGCAGTGGGGACGGCAATCAGCCCCAGCATTTT.

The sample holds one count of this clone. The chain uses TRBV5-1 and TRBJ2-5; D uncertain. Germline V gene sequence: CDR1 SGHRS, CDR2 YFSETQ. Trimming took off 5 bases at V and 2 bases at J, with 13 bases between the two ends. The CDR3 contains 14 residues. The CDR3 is CASRVEMIQETQYF. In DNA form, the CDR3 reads TGCGCCAGCAGGGTGGAGATGATTCAAGAGACCCAGTACTTC.

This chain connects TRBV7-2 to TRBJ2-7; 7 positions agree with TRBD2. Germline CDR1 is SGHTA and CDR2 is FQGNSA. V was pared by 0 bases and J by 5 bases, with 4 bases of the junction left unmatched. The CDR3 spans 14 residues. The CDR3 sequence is CASSLAGGPDEQYF. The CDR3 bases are TGTGCCAGCAGCTTAGCGGGAGGGCCCGACGAGCAGTACTTC.

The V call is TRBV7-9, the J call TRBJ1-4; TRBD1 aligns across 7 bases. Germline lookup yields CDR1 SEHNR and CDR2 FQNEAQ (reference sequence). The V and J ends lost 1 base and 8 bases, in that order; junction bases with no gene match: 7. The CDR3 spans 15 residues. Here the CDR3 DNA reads TGTGCCAGCAGCTTAGTACAAGGGGGCCGCGAAAAACTGTTTTTT. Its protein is CASSLVQGGREKLFF.

The CDR3 region is CSVDINGDEQFF. The CDR3 nucleotides read TGCAGCGTTGATATTAATGGGGATGAGCAGTTCTTC. This rearrangement joins TRBV29-1 to TRBJ2-1, with D unresolved. The germline V and J ends were trimmed by 3 bases and 8 bases, with 11 bases remaining between them. The germline CDR1 and CDR2 sequences are SQVTM and ANQGSEA. This CDR3 has 12 residues.

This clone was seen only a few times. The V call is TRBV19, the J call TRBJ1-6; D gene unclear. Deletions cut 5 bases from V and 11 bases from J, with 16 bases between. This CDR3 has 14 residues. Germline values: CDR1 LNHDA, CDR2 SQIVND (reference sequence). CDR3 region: CASSPQIPGAPLHF. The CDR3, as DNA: TGTGCCAGTAGTCCACAGATTCCCGGGGCACCCCTCCACTTT.

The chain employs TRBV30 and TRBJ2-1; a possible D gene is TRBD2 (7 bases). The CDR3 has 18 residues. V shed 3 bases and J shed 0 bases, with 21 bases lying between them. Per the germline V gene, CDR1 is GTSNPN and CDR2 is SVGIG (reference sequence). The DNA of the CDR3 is TGTGCCTGGAGACCCCCGGGGGGCCGACTTAGCTCCTACAATGAGCAGTTCTTC. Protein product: CAWRPPGGRLSSYNEQFF.

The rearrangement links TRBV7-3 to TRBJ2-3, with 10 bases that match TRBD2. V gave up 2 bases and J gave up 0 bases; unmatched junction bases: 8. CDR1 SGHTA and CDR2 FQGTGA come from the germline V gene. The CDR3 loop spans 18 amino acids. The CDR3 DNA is TGTGCCAGCAGCTTATCTAGCGGGGGCCCTTCTAGCACAGATACGCAGTATTTT. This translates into CASSLSSGGPSSTDTQYF.

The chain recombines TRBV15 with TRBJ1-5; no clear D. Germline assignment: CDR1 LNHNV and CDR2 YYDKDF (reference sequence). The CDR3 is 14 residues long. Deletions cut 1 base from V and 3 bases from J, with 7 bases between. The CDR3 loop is CATSRVQANQPQHF. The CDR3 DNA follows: TGTGCCACCAGCAGAGTGCAGGCCAATCAGCCCCAGCATTTT.

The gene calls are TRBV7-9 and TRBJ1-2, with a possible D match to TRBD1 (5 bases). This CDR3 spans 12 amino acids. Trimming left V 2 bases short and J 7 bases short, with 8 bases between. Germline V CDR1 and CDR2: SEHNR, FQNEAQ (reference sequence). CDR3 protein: CASSLQGGGYTF. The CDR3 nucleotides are TGTGCCAGCAGCTTACAGGGTGGTGGCTACACCTTC.

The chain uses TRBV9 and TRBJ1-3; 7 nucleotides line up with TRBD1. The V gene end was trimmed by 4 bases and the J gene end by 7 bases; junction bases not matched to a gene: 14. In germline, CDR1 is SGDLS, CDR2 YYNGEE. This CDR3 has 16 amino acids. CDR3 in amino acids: CASSSETGYLMNTIYF. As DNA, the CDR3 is TGTGCCAGCAGCTCCGAGACAGGGTATTTAATGAACACCATATATTTT.